This T cell receptor (beta chain) is from a study of T cells in Graves' hyperthyroidism and ophthalmopathy. Broader study findings: Before onset, ophthalmopathy was predicted by the model a median around 6 months earlier. A 13 V-J signature model discriminated ophthalmopathy versus stable hyperthyroidism. In the blood, most expanded thyroid clonotypes above 0.001 appeared as well.

Researchers took RNA transcripts and amplified the TCR beta CDR3 regions from them. RT-PCR in the first round (using the HTBI primer set) targeted the TCR CDR3. A single record per CDR3 protein comes from TCRdb applying MiXCR to the multiplex PCR reads. The sample includes hundreds of thousands of distinct CDR3 sequences, about 17% seen only once; the top ten take approximately 60%. This clonotype was observed many times. The antigen is not known. V shed 4 bases and J 1 base; nucleotides not matched to a gene: 8. Per the germline V gene, CDR1 is SGHRS and CDR2 is YFSETQ. The CDR3 is 17 residues long. This clonotype originated in a woman in her sixties with Graves' ophthalmopathy. This chain connects TRBV5-1 to TRBJ2-3; 11 nucleotides line up with TRBD1. Sequences were obtained from blood. CDR3 protein: CASSPRTGGYGTDTQYF. CDR3 nucleotides: TGCGCCAGCAGCCCAAGGACAGGGGGCTATGGCACAGATACGCAGTATTTT.